The sample holds a few counts of the clone carrying this TCR beta chain. The entirety of the isolated RNA underwent reverse transcription, so expressed TCRB transcripts were sequenced. Produced via immunoSEQ multiplex PCR; TCRdb's table is partial and in-frame only. Among around 250,000 clones, around 26% were seen once, and the ten largest hold around 4%. This sample was taken from a study of beta chain features in type 1 diabetes. Germline values: CDR1 SQVTM, CDR2 ANQGSEA. The CDR3 sequence is 13 residues long. The ends were cut back, 4 bases at V and 1 base at J, with 10 bases in the middle. The V gene is TRBV29-1, the J gene TRBJ1-1; no definite D call. The specimen was central memory CD4+ T cells from blood. The receptor comes from a man aged 30 to 39 in good health. Written as DNA, the CDR3 is TGCAGCGTTGCTCGCCAGCCGAACACTGAAGCTTTCTTT. This gives the protein CSVARQPNTEAFF.